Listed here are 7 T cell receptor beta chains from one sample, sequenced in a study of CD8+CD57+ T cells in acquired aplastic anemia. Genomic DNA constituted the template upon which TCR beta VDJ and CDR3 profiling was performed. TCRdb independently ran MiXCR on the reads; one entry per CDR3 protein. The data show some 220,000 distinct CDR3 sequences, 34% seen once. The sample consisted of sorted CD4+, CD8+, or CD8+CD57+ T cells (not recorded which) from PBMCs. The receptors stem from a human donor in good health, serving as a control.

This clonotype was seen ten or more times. CDR3 protein: CSAPVGPQHF. The DNA for the CDR3 is TGCAGTGCCCCTGTGGGACCCCAGCATTTT. The gene calls are TRBV20-1 and TRBJ1-5; D is ambiguous. Germline CDR1 and CDR2: DFQATT and SNEGSKA (reference sequence). There are 10 residues in the CDR3. Trimming removed 6 bases at V and 10 bases at J, with 10 bases between.

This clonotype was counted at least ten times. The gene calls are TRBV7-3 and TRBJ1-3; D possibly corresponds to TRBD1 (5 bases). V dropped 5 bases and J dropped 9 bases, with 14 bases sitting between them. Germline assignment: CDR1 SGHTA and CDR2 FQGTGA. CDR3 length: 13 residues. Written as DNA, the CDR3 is TGTGCCAGCAGCCAAAGCGGGGGTAGCACCATATATTTT. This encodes CASSQSGGSTIYF.

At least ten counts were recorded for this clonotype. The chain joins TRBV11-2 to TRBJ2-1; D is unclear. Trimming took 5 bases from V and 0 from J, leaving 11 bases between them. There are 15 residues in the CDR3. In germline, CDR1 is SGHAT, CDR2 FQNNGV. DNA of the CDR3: TGTGCCAGCAGCCAGACTTATAGCTCCTACAATGAGCAGTTCTTC. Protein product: CASSQTYSSYNEQFF.

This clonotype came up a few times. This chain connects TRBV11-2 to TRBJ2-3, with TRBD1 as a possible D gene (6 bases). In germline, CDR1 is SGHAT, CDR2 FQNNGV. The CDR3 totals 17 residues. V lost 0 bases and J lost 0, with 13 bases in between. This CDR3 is CASSLDLRDKSTDTQYF. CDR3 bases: TGTGCCAGCAGCTTAGATCTACGGGACAAGAGCACAGATACGCAGTATTTT.

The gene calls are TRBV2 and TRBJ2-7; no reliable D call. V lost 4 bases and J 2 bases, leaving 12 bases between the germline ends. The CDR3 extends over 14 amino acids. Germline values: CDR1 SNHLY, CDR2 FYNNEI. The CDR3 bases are TGTGCCAGCAGTGTTCGGATTTTAACCTACGAGCAGTACTTC. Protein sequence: CASSVRILTYEQYF.

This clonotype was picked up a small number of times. The CDR3 DNA is TGTGCCAGCAGTGAAGCGATCGGGGGATACAATGAGCAGTTCTTC. Its translation: CASSEAIGGYNEQFF. The rearrangement links TRBV6-1 to TRBJ2-1; TRBD2 is a possible D gene (6 bases). Per the germline V gene, CDR1 is MNHNS and CDR2 is SASEGT. The CDR3 has 15 residues. Between the trimmed V and J ends, which lost 0 bases and 4 bases, there was a span of 10 bases.

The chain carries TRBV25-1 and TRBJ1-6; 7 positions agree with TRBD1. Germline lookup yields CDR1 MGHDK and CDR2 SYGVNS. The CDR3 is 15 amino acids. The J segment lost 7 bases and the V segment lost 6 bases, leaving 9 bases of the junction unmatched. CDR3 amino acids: CASSDTGTVNSPLHF. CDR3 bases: TGTGCCAGCAGCGATACCGGGACAGTAAATTCACCCCTCCACTTT.